What follows are 9 T cell receptor beta chains derived from one specimen sequenced in a study. Tregs were sorted as CD4+CD25+CD127-/low cells. TCRdb re-analysed the 5' RACE reads in MiXCR, keeping a single row per CDR3 protein. The sample records a few thousand distinct CDR3 sequences, just over 70% being singletons. Sample: Tregs sorted from blood. Every receptor here comes from a female donor with breast cancer.

CDR3 sequence reads: CSVVQDYSYEQYF. In DNA, the CDR3 is TGCAGCGTTGTACAGGATTACTCCTACGAGCAGTACTTC. V and J are TRBV29-1 and TRBJ2-7; D perhaps matches TRBD1 (5 bases). V lost 4 bases and J 0 bases, leaving 10 bases between the germline ends. The CDR3 spans 13 residues. From germline, CDR1 is SQVTM and CDR2 ANQGSEA.

This clonotype was seen a handful of times. V usage is TRBV9 and J usage is TRBJ2-7; a possible D gene is TRBD1 (6 bases). Germline lookup yields CDR1 SGDLS and CDR2 YYNGEE. This CDR3 is built from 14 residues. Trimming shortened V by 0 bases and J by 5 bases, and 12 bases separated the two germline ends. The CDR3 region is CASSVGDRSHEQYF. CDR3 DNA: TGTGCCAGCAGCGTAGGTGACAGGTCCCACGAGCAGTACTTC.

In DNA, the CDR3 is TGCGCCAGCAGCCAAGGAAATAGCTACGAGCAGTACTTC. Amino acid sequence: CASSQGNSYEQYF. The gene calls are TRBV4-1 and TRBJ2-7; unclear D gene. CDR3 size: 13 residues. Germline CDR1 is MGHRA and CDR2 is YSYEKL. V was pared by 1 base and J by 3 bases, with 7 bases between.

The chain joins TRBV7-6 to TRBJ2-1; 9 nucleotides align to TRBD2. Germline-derived CDR1 and CDR2 are SGHVS and FNYEAQ. The V and J ends lost 2 bases and 9 bases, in that order; junction bases with no gene match: 8. The CDR3 consists of 15 residues. CDR3 sequence: CASSLTLAGVGEQFF. The CDR3 nucleotides are TGTGCCAGCAGCTTAACTTTAGCGGGAGTCGGTGAGCAGTTCTTC.

This clonotype appeared a few times. The chain carries TRBV4-1 and TRBJ2-1; possible D gene TRBD1, 6 bases. The germline V gene has CDR1 MGHRA and CDR2 YSYEKL. The V gene lost 1 base and the J gene lost 0 bases, with 7 bases spanning the gap. The CDR3 covers 15 residues. CDR3 DNA: TGCGCCAGCAGCCAAGGACAGGACTCCTACAATGAGCAGTTCTTC. Protein product: CASSQGQDSYNEQFF.

A single count supports this clonotype. The chain recombines TRBV6-5 with TRBJ1-6; no clear D. V was trimmed by 2 bases and J by 4 bases, leaving 12 bases between them. Germline V CDR1 and CDR2: MNHEY, SVGAGI. This CDR3 region has 16 residues. The CDR3 here is CASSYDNPTYNSPLHF. In DNA, the CDR3 is TGTGCCAGCAGTTACGACAACCCAACTTATAATTCACCCCTCCACTTT.

The chain uses TRBV7-9 and TRBJ1-2, with D perhaps TRBD1 (6 bases). This CDR3 has 13 amino acids. In germline, CDR1 is SEHNR, CDR2 FQNEAQ (reference sequence). Trimming shortened V by 1 base and J by 6 bases, and 9 bases separated the two germline ends. The CDR3 nucleotides read TGTGCCAGCAGCTTAGTACAGGGACATGGCTACACCTTC. Translating gives CASSLVQGHGYTF.

The chain has TRBV20-1 and TRBJ2-1; the D is unclear. This CDR3 spans 10 amino acids. The V end was cut by 3 bases, the J end by 8 bases, with 5 bases between. CDR1 DFQATT and CDR2 SNEGSKA come from the germline V gene (reference sequence). CDR3 nucleotides: TGCAGTGCTAGTGTCTATGAGCAGTTCTTC. Translation gives CSASVYEQFF.

V gene TRBV29-1 combines with J gene TRBJ1-6; the match to TRBD1 covers 7 bases. The CDR3 is 13 amino acids. V dropped 5 bases and J dropped 5; count of bases not matched to a gene: 3. Germline V lookup: CDR1 SQVTM, CDR2 ANQGSEA. The CDR3 here is CSVRDRDNSPLHF. The CDR3 DNA reads TGCAGCGTTCGGGACAGAGATAATTCACCCCTCCACTTT.